A selection of T cell receptor beta chains follows, all from one sample in a study of blood T cell repertoires in COVID-19. Clones were sequenced by immunoSEQ multiplex PCR, and TCRdb holds only the in-frame ones, with some missing. The data show 50,000 to 55,000 clones, about 91% seen once. Sequencing was carried out using peripheral blood. These receptors originate from a man between 60 and 75 years old with active COVID-19. Each CDR3 is given with its conserved first and last residue. D genes are given only for firm matches. Clone size is shown for a subset of rows, as once, few, many or a class of expanded clone.

CDR3nt	CDR3aa	len	v_gene	j_gene	d_gene	abundance
TGTGCCAGCAGCTTAGAGGGCCGATTGGGAGGCACTGAAGCTTTCTTT	CASSLEGRLGGTEAFF	16	TRBV7-9	TRBJ1-1	-	-
TGTGCCAGCAGTTACCAGGTGGGCCGCTCCTACGAGCAGTACTTC	CASSYQVGRSYEQYF	15	TRBV6-5	TRBJ2-7	-	-
TGTGCCTGGAGTGCCCCGAGGAGCATTCAGTACTTC	CAWSAPRSIQYF	12	TRBV30	TRBJ2-4	-	-
TGTGCCAGCAGGACGACAGGGGGCTTAGCGTACGAGCAGTACTTC	CASRTTGGLAYEQYF	15	TRBV27	TRBJ2-7	TRBD1	-
TGTGCCAGCAGTGAAGTGGGACTAGCGGGAGTGGGCTCCTACAATGAGCAGTTCTTC	CASSEVGLAGVGSYNEQFF	19	TRBV6-1	TRBJ2-1	TRBD2	-
TGTGCCAGCAGCTTATTTCGGGAGGAAGATACGCAGTATTTT	CASSLFREEDTQYF	14	TRBV7-8	TRBJ2-3	TRBD2	-
TGTGCCAGCAGACTAGCGGGGGGACAGTTCTTC	CASRLAGGQFF	11	TRBV28	TRBJ2-1	TRBD2	-
TGTGCCAGCATCCGACAGGGGTACACTGAAGCTTTCTTT	CASIRQGYTEAFF	13	TRBV7-8	TRBJ1-1	TRBD1	-
TGTGCCAGCAGCTTAAACCGGGGCAATGAGCAGTTCTTC	CASSLNRGNEQFF	13	TRBV7-9	TRBJ2-1	-	-
TGTGCCAGCAGCCCTACCGGGGGGATGCAAGAGACCCAGTACTTC	CASSPTGGMQETQYF	15	TRBV5-4	TRBJ2-5	TRBD2	-
TGTGCCAGCAGCCAAGAGCGGACTAGCGGGAGTTTTGGGACCCAGTACTTC	CASSQERTSGSFGTQYF	17	TRBV3-1/TRBV3-2	TRBJ2-5	TRBD2	-
TGTGCCAGCAGTTACGGGCGGACGGGAAATTCACCCCTCCACTTT	CASSYGRTGNSPLHF	15	TRBV6-2/TRBV6-3	TRBJ1-6	-	-
TGTGCCAGCAGAAAGGGACTAGCGGGTGCCGGGGAGCTGTTTTTT	CASRKGLAGAGELFF	15	TRBV6-6	TRBJ2-2	TRBD2	-
TGTGCCTGGAGTGTACAGGAAGCGCAGTACTTC	CAWSVQEAQYF	11	TRBV30	TRBJ2-7	-	-
TGTGCCAGCAGTCCCACTTCCGGGGAGACCCAGTACTTC	CASSPTSGETQYF	13	TRBV2	TRBJ2-5	-	-
TGTGCCAGCAGCTTAGCCGCCGGGAAGTCTAATGAAAAACTGTTTTTT	CASSLAAGKSNEKLFF	16	TRBV7-9	TRBJ1-4	-	-
TGTGCCAGCAGTTGGGACAGGGGTGACACAGATACGCAGTATTTT	CASSWDRGDTDTQYF	15	TRBV28	TRBJ2-3	TRBD1	-
TGCGCCAGCAGCTTGGGGACGGGACAGGGTTATTCACCCCTCCACTTT	CASSLGTGQGYSPLHF	16	TRBV5-1	TRBJ1-6	TRBD1	-
TGTGCCAGCAGCCAAATGACTAGCGGGGGGTACAATGAGCAGTTCTTC	CASSQMTSGGYNEQFF	16	TRBV3-1/TRBV3-2	TRBJ2-1	TRBD2	-
TGTGCCAGTAGTAATCTTTACCAGAATGAGCAGTTCTTC	CASSNLYQNEQFF	13	TRBV19	TRBJ2-1	-	-
TGTGCCAGCAGCGTAGCCCAAACAGGGGGCAGGGATGGCTACACCTTC	CASSVAQTGGRDGYTF	16	TRBV9	TRBJ1-2	TRBD1	-
TGTGCCAGCAGCCCGACAGGGAGAGCCTACGAGCAGTACTTC	CASSPTGRAYEQYF	14	TRBV7-8	TRBJ2-7	TRBD1	-
TGTGCCAGCAGCCATCCAACTAGCGGGCAAGAGACCCAGTACTTC	CASSHPTSGQETQYF	15	TRBV4-2	TRBJ2-5	TRBD2	-
TGTGCCAGCAGGGGTAGAGGGAACACTGAAGCTTTCTTT	CASRGRGNTEAFF	13	TRBV9	TRBJ1-1	-	-
TGTGCCAGCAGCTTGGCTAGCGGGAGGGCCGGGGAGCTGTTTTTT	CASSLASGRAGELFF	15	TRBV11-3	TRBJ2-2	TRBD2	once
TGCGCCAGCAGCAACCCACAGGGGGCTGGTACTGAAGCTTTCTTT	CASSNPQGAGTEAFF	15	TRBV5-1	TRBJ1-1	TRBD1	once
TGTGCCAGCAGTTACAGCGAGGTCAAAAACATTCAGTACTTC	CASSYSEVKNIQYF	14	TRBV6-2/TRBV6-3	TRBJ2-4	-	-
TGTGCCAGCAGCTCCAGGCCGGGACAGTTCTTAGAGCAGTACTTC	CASSSRPGQFLEQYF	15	TRBV7-2	TRBJ2-7	TRBD1	-
TGTGCCAGCAGTCCGCTCACCGGGACTAGCAGATACGAGCAGTACTTC	CASSPLTGTSRYEQYF	16	TRBV27	TRBJ2-7	TRBD2	-
TGTGCCAGCTCACCACCGGGCCAGGGGGCTGGGTACACTGAAGCTTTCTTT	CASSPPGQGAGYTEAFF	17	TRBV18	TRBJ1-1	TRBD1	-
TGTGCCAGCAGTTTAGGAGCCGACGGCATCAGCAGCAATCAGCCCCAGCATTTT	CASSLGADGISSNQPQHF	18	TRBV28	TRBJ1-5	-	-
TGTGCCAGCAGCAAAGCGCGGCTAGCGGGACCCGTCTGGACGCAGTATTTT	CASSKARLAGPVWTQYF	17	TRBV21-1	TRBJ2-3	-	-
TGTGCCAGTAGTGCCCCAGGGACTGGAAACACCATATATTTT	CASSAPGTGNTIYF	14	TRBV19	TRBJ1-3	-	-
TGTGCCAGTCATGCAGGGGGCGGCGAGCAGTACTTC	CASHAGGGEQYF	12	TRBV27	TRBJ2-7	TRBD1	-
TGTGCCATCAGTGAGTCCGCCGGGACAGGGAACTATGGCTACACCTTC	CAISESAGTGNYGYTF	16	TRBV10-3	TRBJ1-2	TRBD1	-
TGTGCCAGCAGTTTGGGGACAGCGGAAAAACTGTTTTTT	CASSLGTAEKLFF	13	TRBV12-3/TRBV12-4	TRBJ1-4	TRBD1	-
TGCGCCAGCAGTGAGACTGACCCTCGGGGTCAGCCCCAGCATTTT	CASSETDPRGQPQHF	15	TRBV10-2	TRBJ1-5	-	-
TGTGCCAGCAGCCAGACAGGGGGTGGAGAGACCCAGTACTTC	CASSQTGGGETQYF	14	TRBV7-2	TRBJ2-5	TRBD1	-
TGCGCCAGCAGCTTGGGCAGCTCCTATAATTCACCCCTCCACTTT	CASSLGSSYNSPLHF	15	TRBV5-1	TRBJ1-6	-	-
TGCGCCAGCAGCTTGTCGCCCGCTACCTACGAGCAGTACTTC	CASSLSPATYEQYF	14	TRBV5-1	TRBJ2-7	-	-
TGTGCCAGCAGCGCCGGACAGTCATATGGCTACACCTTC	CASSAGQSYGYTF	13	TRBV9	TRBJ1-2	-	few
TGTGCCAGCAGCAAAGGGAATAGTCCCCAGGGGGACACCATATATTTT	CASSKGNSPQGDTIYF	16	TRBV21-1	TRBJ1-3	-	once
TGTGCCAGCAGCCCTCCCCTCGGACTAGCGGATTACAGCTCCTACGAGCAGTACTTC	CASSPPLGLADYSSYEQYF	19	TRBV13	TRBJ2-7	TRBD2	-
TGTGCCTGGAGTGACCAGTTCGGGGCCCTCCACTTT	CAWSDQFGALHF	12	TRBV30	TRBJ1-6	-	-
TGTGCCAGCAGCCCGGGACAGGGAGGAATCGGGGAGCTGTTTTTT	CASSPGQGGIGELFF	15	TRBV7-8	TRBJ2-2	TRBD1	-